These 26 T cell receptor beta chains came from one sample sequenced in a study of T cells in Graves' hyperthyroidism and ophthalmopathy. Template material for amplifying TCR beta CDR3 regions consisted of RNA transcripts. HTBI primers were the set used in a first-round RT-PCR of the TCR CDR3. One entry per CDR3 protein, called by TCRdb with MiXCR from the multiplex PCR reads. The sample has around 520,000 distinct CDR3 sequences, about 24% seen once. Sequencing was performed on blood. The source of these receptors is a woman in her twenties or thirties with Graves' ophthalmopathy.

This clonotype was picked up a small number of times. The CDR3 reads CASSHPVVGGTEAFF. The CDR3 bases are TGTGCCAGCAGTCACCCCGTGGTGGGGGGGACTGAAGCTTTCTTT. The chain combines TRBV27 with TRBJ1-1, with D perhaps TRBD1 (5 bases). Trimming stripped 5 bases from V and 5 bases from J, with 18 bases between. From germline, CDR1 is MNHEY and CDR2 SMNVEV (reference sequence). The CDR3 sequence is 15 residues long.

As DNA, the CDR3 is TGCAGTGGCATGGGACGGACAAACTACGAGCAGTACTTC. This translates into CSGMGRTNYEQYF. The J gene is TRBJ2-7, the V gene TRBV20-1; either TRBD1 or TRBD2 may fit D (5 bases each). In germline, CDR1 is DFQATT, CDR2 SNEGSKA (reference sequence). This CDR3 has 13 residues. Trimming took 7 bases from V and 3 from J, leaving 16 bases between them.

The rearrangement links TRBV5-1 to TRBJ1-2; possibly TRBD1 for D (5 bases). Between the trimmed V and J ends, which lost 3 bases and 1 base, there was a span of 13 bases. The CDR3 loop spans 15 amino acids. In germline, CDR1 is SGHRS, CDR2 YFSETQ. The CDR3 DNA reads TGCGCCAGCAGCTCGGCGGGGCAGTTTAACTATGGCTACACCTTC. It translates to CASSSAGQFNYGYTF.

This clonotype was observed at least ten times. The chain is built from TRBV6-2 or TRBV6-3 and TRBJ2-5, with D possibly being TRBD1 (6 bases). The germline V gene encodes CDR1 MNHEY and CDR2 SVGEGT. There are 13 residues in the CDR3. Trimming shortened V by 10 bases and J by 6 bases, and 18 bases separated the two germline ends. The CDR3 loop reads CAISDSARQTQYF. In nucleotides, the CDR3 is TGTGCCATTTCGGACAGCGCCAGGCAGACCCAGTACTTC.

This chain connects TRBV6-1 to TRBJ2-7, with 8 positions matching TRBD2. The CDR3 length is 15 residues. Germline V gives CDR1 MNHNS, CDR2 SASEGT. With 7 bases clipped from V and 0 bases from J, the junction kept 8 bases outside the gene matches. The CDR3 sequence is CASNPPSGSSYEQYF. CDR3 DNA: TGTGCCAGCAACCCACCGAGCGGGAGCTCCTACGAGCAGTACTTC.

This clonotype has ten or more counts. The chain joins TRBV19 to TRBJ1-5, with D maybe TRBD1 (5 bases). The CDR3 spans 15 residues. Deletions cut 3 bases from V and 9 bases from J, with 18 bases between. Per the germline V gene, CDR1 is LNHDA and CDR2 is SQIVND (reference sequence). CDR3 in DNA: TGTGCCAGTAGTATTAAGACCGGGGCTCCCGCGCCCCAGCATTTT. This gives the protein CASSIKTGAPAPQHF. The full variable domain, rest sourced from reference TRBV19 and TRBJ1-5, is DGGITQSPKYLFRKEGQNVTLSCEQNLNHDAMYWYRQDPGQGLRLIYYSQIVNDFQKGDIAEGYSVSREKKESFPLTVTSAQKNPTAFYLCASSIKTGAPAPQHFGDGTRLSIL.

Turning to this clonotype: A read error is possible here, since a much larger clone lies one base away. This rearrangement joins TRBV7-8 to TRBJ2-7; 7 nucleotides line up with TRBD1. Germline V lookup: CDR1 SGHVS, CDR2 FQNEAQ. The V segment lost 5 bases and the J segment 1 base; nucleotides outside the gene matches: 2. The CDR3 contains 13 residues. The CDR3 here is CASSKGQSYEQYF. Written as DNA, the CDR3 is TGTGCCAGCAGCAAGGGACAGTCCTACGAGCAGTACTTC.

The CDR3 is CASSNPYGYTF. CDR3 bases: TGTGCCAGCAGTAACCCCTATGGCTACACCTTC. The chain links TRBV12-3 or TRBV12-4 to TRBJ1-2; no firm D call. CDR3 length: 11 residues. Trimming took off 5 bases at V and 4 bases at J, with 5 bases between the two ends.

This clonotype has only a few counts. The chain carries TRBV3-1 and TRBJ1-2; TRBD1 matches at 10 bases. The J segment lost 4 bases and the V segment lost 0 bases, leaving 2 bases of the junction unmatched. The CDR3 extends over 15 amino acids. The germline gives CDR1 LGHDT, CDR2 YNNKEL (reference sequence). This CDR3 is CASSQDGQGGYGYTF. DNA for the CDR3: TGTGCCAGCAGCCAAGACGGACAGGGGGGCTATGGCTACACCTTC.

This clonotype showed up many times. The CDR3 region is CASSIRGHYEQYF. CDR3 nucleotide sequence: TGTGCCAGTAGTATCAGGGGACACTACGAGCAGTACTTC. The chain links TRBV19 to TRBJ2-7; possible D gene TRBD1, 6 bases. Germline-derived CDR1 and CDR2 are LNHDA and SQIVND (reference sequence). The CDR3 has 13 amino acids. The V and J ends lost 3 bases and 3 bases respectively, with 9 bases between them.

The chain couples TRBV6-2 or TRBV6-3 to TRBJ2-6, with 9 bases that match TRBD1. Germline values: CDR1 MNHEY, CDR2 SVGEGT. The CDR3 sequence is 14 residues long. V was clipped by 6 bases and J by 8 bases; unmatched bases: 5. For the CDR3, the DNA is TGTGCCAGCAGCTTTACAGGGGGCCCCAACGTCCTGACTTTC. Its protein is CASSFTGGPNVLTF.

This clonotype was found many times. The rearrangement links TRBV2 to TRBJ1-5; possible D gene TRBD1, 5 bases. The CDR3 runs 16 residues. The V gene's germline CDR1 is SNHLY and CDR2 FYNNEI. V dropped 7 bases and J dropped 3 bases, with 19 bases sitting between them. CDR3 in DNA: TGTGCCAGCACCCCCAGAACGGGACTGGTCAATCAGCCCCAGCATTTT. Translated, it gives CASTPRTGLVNQPQHF.

In its sample, this clonotype was seen a few times. This chain connects TRBV27 to TRBJ1-5, with D possibly being TRBD1 (5 bases). The CDR3 is made up of 12 amino acids. Germline V lookup: CDR1 MNHEY, CDR2 SMNVEV (reference sequence). The DNA of the CDR3 is TGTGCGACGGGGAGGGGAAATCAGCCCCAGCATTTT. It yields the protein CATGRGNQPQHF.

This clonotype was found many times. This sequence joins TRBV27 and TRBJ1-1; 10 bases fit TRBD1. V shed 0 bases, J shed 6 bases, and the junction held 7 bases outside the gene matches. Germline lookup yields CDR1 MNHEY and CDR2 SMNVEV (reference sequence). This CDR3 spans 16 amino acids. CDR3 in amino acids: CASSLSRGQGSPEAFF. Here the CDR3 DNA reads TGTGCCAGCAGTTTATCGAGGGGACAGGGGTCGCCTGAAGCTTTCTTT.

V is TRBV15 and J is TRBJ2-2; D is undetermined. CDR3 length: 15 residues. The germline gives CDR1 LNHNV, CDR2 YYDKDF (reference sequence). The V end was cut by 0 bases, the J end by 1 base, with 6 bases between. The DNA of the CDR3 is TGTGCCACCAGCAGAGATCGGTTGAACACCGGGGAGCTGTTTTTT. Translating it yields CATSRDRLNTGELFF.

This clonotype was detected ten times or more. The rearrangement joins TRBV27 to TRBJ1-1; D remains ambiguous. This CDR3 contains 12 residues. Germline CDR1 and CDR2: MNHEY and SMNVEV (reference sequence). Trimming shortened V by 6 bases and J by 0 bases, and 5 bases separated the two germline ends. CDR3 sequence: CASRALNTEAFF. In nucleotides, the CDR3 is TGTGCCAGCAGGGCCTTGAACACTGAAGCTTTCTTT.

In this sample, this clonotype turned up many times. The DNA for the CDR3 is TGTGCCACCGTCTCATGGCGTTACCAAGTTGGAGAGACCCAGTACTTC. This translates into CATVSWRYQVGETQYF. The chain carries TRBV28 and TRBJ2-5, with D unclear. The CDR3 runs to 16 residues. Germline V gene lookup returns CDR1 MDHEN and CDR2 SYDVKM. Trimming cost V 10 bases and J 4 bases, with 25 bases left between them.

Only a few counts were recorded for this clonotype. This chain connects TRBV9 to TRBJ1-1; the D gene is possibly TRBD1 (5 bases). This CDR3 comprises 17 residues. From germline, CDR1 is SGDLS and CDR2 YYNGEE. The V gene lost 4 bases and the J gene lost 2 bases, with 21 bases spanning the gap. This chain's CDR3 is CASSLHGGVSPNTEAFF. Written as DNA, the CDR3 is TGTGCCAGCAGCCTCCACGGGGGAGTCTCCCCCAACACTGAAGCTTTCTTT.

This clonotype appeared many times. J is TRBJ2-1 and V is TRBV28; D unclear. There are 12 residues in the CDR3. V was cut by 2 bases and J by 5 bases, with 4 bases left in between. Per the germline V gene, CDR1 is MDHEN and CDR2 is SYDVKM. The CDR3 sequence: CASSLRHNEQFF. For the CDR3, the DNA is TGTGCCAGCAGTTTAAGACACAATGAGCAGTTCTTC.

This clonotype was detected ten times or more. CDR3 DNA: TGTGCCAGCAAAAAGACAGGGGGGACGACTGAAGCTTTCTTT. It translates to CASKKTGGTTEAFF. V and J are TRBV6-2 or TRBV6-3 and TRBJ1-1; 9 bases line up with TRBD1. This CDR3 is 14 amino acids long. CDR1 MNHEY and CDR2 SVGEGT come from the germline V gene. The V and J ends lost 7 bases and 5 bases, in that order; junction bases with no gene match: 8.

The gene calls are TRBV12-3 or TRBV12-4 and TRBJ2-3, with D perhaps given as TRBD1 or TRBD2 (5 bases each). V dropped 8 bases and J dropped 11 bases, with 17 bases sitting between them. CDR3 length: 12 residues. The CDR3 DNA follows: TGTGCCAGCTGCAGGGACGCGCAAGAGCAGTATTTT. It translates to CASCRDAQEQYF.

This clonotype has ten or more counts. The chain's CDR3 is CSARSDRGGYTF. The CDR3 bases are TGCAGTGCTAGATCGGACAGGGGTGGCTACACCTTC. V usage is TRBV20-1 and J usage is TRBJ1-2, with 9 bases matching TRBD1. From germline, CDR1 is DFQATT and CDR2 SNEGSKA (reference sequence). The CDR3 spans 12 residues. J was trimmed by 7 bases and V by 2 bases; bases with no gene match: 2.

The sample holds a few counts of this clonotype. A read error may explain this, as a much larger clone is one base away. This chain uses TRBV20-1 with TRBJ1-1, with D possibly being TRBD1 (5 bases). The germline V gene has CDR1 DFQATT and CDR2 SNEGSKA (reference sequence). This CDR3 comprises 13 residues. For the CDR3, the DNA is TGCAGTGCTAGAGTATGGGAGGACACTGAAGCTTGCTTT. Translating it yields CSARVWEDTEACF.

Concerning this clonotype itself: Since a much larger clone is just one base distant, this may be a read error. The V call is TRBV7-7, the J call TRBJ2-5, with D possibly TRBD2 on 6 matching bases. CDR1 SSHAT and CDR2 FNYEAQ come from the germline V gene (reference sequence). The CDR3 is 14 amino acids. The CDR3 reads CASSQGLFGETEYF. Here the CDR3 DNA reads TGTGCTAGCAGCCAAGGACTATTCGGGGAGACCGAGTACTTC.

This clonotype was observed many times. This chain uses TRBV30 with TRBJ1-1; a weak D match, TRBD1 (6 bases). V was cut by 3 bases and J by 1 base, with 12 bases left in between. The CDR3 spans 14 residues. Germline V gene data show CDR1 as GTSNPN and CDR2 as SVGIG (reference sequence). CDR3: CAWRIGGPNTEAFF. The CDR3 DNA sequence: TGTGCCTGGAGAATAGGGGGGCCGAACACTGAAGCTTTCTTT.

The V and J genes are TRBV29-1 and TRBJ1-2; the D is unclear. Trimming pared 3 bases from V and 7 bases from J, leaving 15 bases between. CDR1 SQVTM and CDR2 ANQGSEA come from the germline V gene. CDR3 length equals 13 residues. CDR3 protein: CSVDFPGRGGYTF. In nucleotides, the CDR3 is TGCAGCGTTGATTTCCCAGGTCGGGGTGGCTACACCTTC.